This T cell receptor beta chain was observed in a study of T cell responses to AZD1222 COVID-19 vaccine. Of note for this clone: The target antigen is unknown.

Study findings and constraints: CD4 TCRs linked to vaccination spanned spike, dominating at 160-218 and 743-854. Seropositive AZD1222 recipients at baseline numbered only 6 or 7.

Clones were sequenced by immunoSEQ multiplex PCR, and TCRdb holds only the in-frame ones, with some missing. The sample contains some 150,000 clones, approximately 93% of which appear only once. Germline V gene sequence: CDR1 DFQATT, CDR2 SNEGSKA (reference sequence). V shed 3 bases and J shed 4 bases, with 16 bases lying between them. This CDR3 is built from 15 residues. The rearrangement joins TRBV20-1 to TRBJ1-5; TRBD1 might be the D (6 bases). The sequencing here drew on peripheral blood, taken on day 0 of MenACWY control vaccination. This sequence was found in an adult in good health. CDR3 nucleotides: TGCAGTGCTAGTGGAGGGGGTGTAGGTAATCAGCCCCAGCATTTT. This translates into CSASGGGVGNQPQHF.